This entry is about one TCR beta chain. In the source study's methods: Nucleated cell counts were estimated from reference gene primer amplification. Profiled with immunoSEQ multiplex PCR; TCRdb holds only in-frame clones, not every one. The DNA gave D and trimming, while V, J and clone size come from that table. This table has over 350,000 clones, about 89% appearing once. The source of the sample is a study of blood T cell repertoires in COVID-19. Study summary: The study drew acute and convalescent COVID-19 samples from the United States, Italy and Spain. In each case, the material was cDNA or gDNA derived from T cells, B-cell-depleted T cells, or PBMCs.

The sample comprised peripheral blood. The TCR comes from a woman in her thirties with acute or convalescent COVID-19.

The CDR3 coding sequence is TGTGCCAGCAGACCGGGGACTAAAGAGACCCAGTACTTC. This gives the protein CASRPGTKETQYF. The chain joins TRBV5-4 to TRBJ2-5; 7 bases line up with TRBD2. The V and J ends lost 5 bases and 3 bases, in that order; junction bases with no gene match: 4. Germline lookup yields CDR1 SGHNT and CDR2 YYREEE (reference sequence). This CDR3 spans 13 amino acids.